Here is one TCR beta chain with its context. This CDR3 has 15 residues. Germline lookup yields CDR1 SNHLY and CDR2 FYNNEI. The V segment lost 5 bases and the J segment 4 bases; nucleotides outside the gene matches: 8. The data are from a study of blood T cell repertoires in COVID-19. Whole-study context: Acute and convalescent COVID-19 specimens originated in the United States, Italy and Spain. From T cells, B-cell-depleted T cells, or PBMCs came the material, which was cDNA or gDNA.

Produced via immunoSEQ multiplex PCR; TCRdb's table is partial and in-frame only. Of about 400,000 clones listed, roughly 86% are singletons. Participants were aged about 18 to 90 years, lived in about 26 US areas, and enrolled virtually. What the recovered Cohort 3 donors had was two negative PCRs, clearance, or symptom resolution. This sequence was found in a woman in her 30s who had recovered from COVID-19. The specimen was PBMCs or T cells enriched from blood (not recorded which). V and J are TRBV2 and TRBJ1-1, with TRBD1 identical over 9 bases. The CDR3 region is CASSYKQGAGTEAFF. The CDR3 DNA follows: TGTGCCAGCAGTTATAAACAGGGGGCCGGCACTGAAGCTTTCTTT.